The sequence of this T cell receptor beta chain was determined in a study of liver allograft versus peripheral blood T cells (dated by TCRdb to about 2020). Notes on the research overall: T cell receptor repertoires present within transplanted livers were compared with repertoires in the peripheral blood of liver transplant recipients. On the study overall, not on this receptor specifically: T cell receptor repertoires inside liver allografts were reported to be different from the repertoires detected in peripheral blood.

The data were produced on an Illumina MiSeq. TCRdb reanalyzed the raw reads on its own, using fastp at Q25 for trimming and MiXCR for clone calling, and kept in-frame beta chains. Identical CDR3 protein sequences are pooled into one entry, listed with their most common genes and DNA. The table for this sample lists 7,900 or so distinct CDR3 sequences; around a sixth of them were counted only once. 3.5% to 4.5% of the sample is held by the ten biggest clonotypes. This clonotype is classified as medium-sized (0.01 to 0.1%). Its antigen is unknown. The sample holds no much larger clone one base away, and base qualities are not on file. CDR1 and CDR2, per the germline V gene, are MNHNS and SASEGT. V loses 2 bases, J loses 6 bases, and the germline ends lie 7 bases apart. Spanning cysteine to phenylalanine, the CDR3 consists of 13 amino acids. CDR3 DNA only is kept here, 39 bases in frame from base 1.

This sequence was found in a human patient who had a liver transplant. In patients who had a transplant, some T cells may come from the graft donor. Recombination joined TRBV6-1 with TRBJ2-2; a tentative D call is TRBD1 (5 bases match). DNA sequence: TGTGCCAGCAGTGAACAGGGCCCCGGGGAGCTGTTTTTT. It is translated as CASSEQGPGELFF.